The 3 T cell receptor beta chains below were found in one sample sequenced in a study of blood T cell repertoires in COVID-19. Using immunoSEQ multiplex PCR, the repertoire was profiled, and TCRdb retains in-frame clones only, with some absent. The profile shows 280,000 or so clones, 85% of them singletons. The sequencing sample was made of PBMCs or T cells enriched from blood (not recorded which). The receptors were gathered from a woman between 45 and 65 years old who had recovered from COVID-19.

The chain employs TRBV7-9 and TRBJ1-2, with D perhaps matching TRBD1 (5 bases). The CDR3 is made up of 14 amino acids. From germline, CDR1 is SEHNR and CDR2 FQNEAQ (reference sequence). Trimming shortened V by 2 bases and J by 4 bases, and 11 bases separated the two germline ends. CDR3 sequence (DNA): TGTGCCAGCAGCTTATCGGGGGGAGCCTATGGCTACACCTTC. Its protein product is CASSLSGGAYGYTF.

CDR3 in DNA: TGTGCCAGCAGCCAAACAGGGGTGAGAGGTGATGAAGCTTTCTTT. Its translation is CASSQTGVRGDEAFF. V and J are TRBV14 and TRBJ1-1; TRBD1 matches 7 bases. The V and J ends lost 2 bases and 7 bases, in that order; junction bases with no gene match: 10. The CDR3 loop spans 15 amino acids. From germline, CDR1 is SGHDN and CDR2 FVKESK.

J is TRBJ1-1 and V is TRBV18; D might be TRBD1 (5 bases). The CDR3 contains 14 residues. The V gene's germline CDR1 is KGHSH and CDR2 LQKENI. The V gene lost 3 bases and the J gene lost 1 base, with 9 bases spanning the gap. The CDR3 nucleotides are TGTGCCAGCTCACCCTCGACAGCGAACACTGAAGCTTTCTTT. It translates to CASSPSTANTEAFF.